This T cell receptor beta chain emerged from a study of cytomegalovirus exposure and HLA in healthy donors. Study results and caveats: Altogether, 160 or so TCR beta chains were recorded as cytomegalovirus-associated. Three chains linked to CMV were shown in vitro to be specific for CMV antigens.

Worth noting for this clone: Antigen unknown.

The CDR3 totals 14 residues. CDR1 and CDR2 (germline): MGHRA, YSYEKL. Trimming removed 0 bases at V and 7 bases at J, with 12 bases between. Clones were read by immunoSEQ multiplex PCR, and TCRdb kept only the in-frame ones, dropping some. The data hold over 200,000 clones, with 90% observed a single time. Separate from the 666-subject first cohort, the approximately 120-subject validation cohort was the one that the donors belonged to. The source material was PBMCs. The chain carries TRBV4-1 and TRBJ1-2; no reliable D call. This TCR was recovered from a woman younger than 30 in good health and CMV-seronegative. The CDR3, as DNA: TGCGCCAGCAGCCAAGATACGAGGGAGGGTGGCTACACCTTC. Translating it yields CASSQDTREGGYTF.